This record covers a single T cell receptor (beta chain). This specimen comes from a study of blood T cell repertoires in COVID-19. This CDR3 has 16 residues. V was clipped by 2 bases and J by 3 bases; unmatched bases: 9. Looked up from germline, CDR1 is MNHEY and CDR2 is SVGAGI. Only in-frame clones appear in the TCRdb table, and some are missing; sequencing was by immunoSEQ multiplex PCR. The repertoire consists of about 250,000 clones, with around nine tenths occurring once and the leading ten covering around 1.6%. The V gene is TRBV6-5, the J gene TRBJ2-7; 8 nucleotides align to TRBD1. What was sequenced was peripheral blood. The origin of this receptor is a woman aged 55-70 years who had recovered from COVID-19. Written as DNA, the CDR3 is TGTGCCAGCAGTTACCAACCAGGGACAGGTGGCTACGAGCAGTACTTC. Its protein product is CASSYQPGTGGYEQYF.